This entry features one T cell receptor beta chain sequence. Its antigen remains unknown. One end of the junction does not line up with germline, which may come from a read error. This entry is derived from a study of T cells in localized non-small cell lung cancer. Findings and caveats of the study: Elevated blood T cell density was associated with longer overall survival. There were a median roughly 54 of the top 100 tumor clones appearing in adjacent lung. Adjacent uninvolved lung tissue had the highest T cell clonality, exceeding tumor.

Profiling relied on immunoSEQ multiplex PCR, and the TCRdb table lists in-frame clones only, not all of them. The data hold more than 20,000 clones, with 70% to 90% observed a single time. The origin of this receptor is a male donor aged 60 or older with stage I squamous cell lung carcinoma. This material consisted of peripheral blood, taken before any cancer treatment.

The CDR3 reads CTSSLVRTSGRTTSTDTQYF. The CDR3 DNA reads as TGCACCAGCAGCTTGGTGCGGACTAGCGGGAGGACGACTAGCACAGATACGCAGTATTTT. V and J are TRBV5-1 and TRBJ2-3; TRBD2 aligns across 14 bases. The V gene's germline CDR1 is SGHRS and CDR2 YFSETQ. The CDR3 has 20 residues.